These 4 T cell receptor beta chains were sequenced from one sample in a study of blood T cell repertoires in COVID-19. Produced via immunoSEQ multiplex PCR; TCRdb's table is partial and in-frame only. The sample includes a few hundred thousand clones, about 88% seen only once; the top ten take approximately 3%. The sample was PBMCs or T cells enriched from blood (not recorded which). Receptor source: a woman in her 30s who had recovered from COVID-19.

The V and J genes are TRBV10-2 and TRBJ1-2; D not certain. The CDR3 sequence is 11 residues long. Germline loops: CDR1 WSHSY, CDR2 SAAADI. V was shortened by 6 bases and J by 7 bases, with 9 bases between the two germline ends. CDR3 sequence: CASSDSSGYTF. CDR3 nucleotide sequence: TGCGCCAGCAGCGACTCGAGTGGCTACACCTTC.

The chain combines TRBV19 with TRBJ1-5; D not certain. The CDR3 extends over 16 amino acids. V was cut by 3 bases and J by 2 bases, with 14 bases left in between. Germline CDR1 is LNHDA and CDR2 is SQIVND (reference sequence). The CDR3 DNA sequence: TGTGCCAGTAGTATGGGCCCACGGCGTGGCAATCAGCCCCAGCATTTT. Translated, it gives CASSMGPRRGNQPQHF.

This chain connects TRBV19 to TRBJ1-4; D uncertain. CDR1 is LNHDA, CDR2 SQIVND, per germline (reference sequence). CDR3 length: 15 residues. The ends were cut back, 5 bases at V and 3 bases at J, with 13 bases in the middle. The CDR3 protein is CASSRREGPNEKLFF. CDR3 DNA: TGTGCCAGTAGTCGCCGGGAAGGCCCTAATGAAAAACTGTTTTTT. Complete variable domain (other parts from reference TRBV19 and TRBJ1-4): DGGITQSPKYLFRKEGQNVTLSCEQNLNHDAMYWYRQDPGQGLRLIYYSQIVNDFQKGDIAEGYSVSREKKESFPLTVTSAQKNPTAFYLCASSRREGPNEKLFFGSGTQLSVL.

Concerning this clone: The sample has other DNA sequences that encode this CDR3 too. This rearrangement joins TRBV2 to TRBJ2-7, with D maybe TRBD2 (5 bases). V was shortened by 1 base and J by 4 bases, with 8 bases between the two germline ends. This CDR3 has 13 amino acids. Germline lookup yields CDR1 SNHLY and CDR2 FYNNEI. The CDR3 sequence is CASSEGSGYEQYF. CDR3 DNA sequence: TGTGCCAGCAGTGAAGGCTCGGGGTACGAGCAGTACTTC. Filled out from reference TRBV2 and TRBJ2-7, the complete variable domain reads EPEVTQTPSHQVTQMGQEVILRCVPISNHLYFYWYRQILGQKVEFLVSFYNNEISEKSEIFDDQFSVERPDGSNFTLKIRSTKLEDSAMYFCASSEGSGYEQYFGPGTRLTVT.